One and the same sample provided the 26 T cell receptor beta chains below, sequenced in a study of blood T cell repertoires in COVID-19. Sequencing used immunoSEQ multiplex PCR; TCRdb keeps in-frame clones, though not all of them. The profile shows about 280,000 clones, roughly four fifths of them singletons. The specimen sequenced was peripheral blood. Every receptor here comes from a woman between 50 and 59 years old who had recovered from COVID-19.

V usage is TRBV5-1 and J usage is TRBJ2-1; 9 bases align to TRBD1. Germline assignment: CDR1 SGHRS and CDR2 YFSETQ. The CDR3 covers 16 residues. The J segment lost 8 bases and the V segment lost 4 bases, leaving 13 bases of the junction unmatched. In DNA, the CDR3 is TGCGCCAGCAGCAGGTGGCCGGGACAGGGAGGGGATGAGCAGTTCTTC. Its translation: CASSRWPGQGGDEQFF.

The chain combines TRBV11-2 with TRBJ1-2; no clear D gene. From germline, CDR1 is SGHAT and CDR2 FQNNGV. CDR3 length: 12 residues. V lost 7 bases and J lost 0, with 6 bases in between. Here the CDR3 DNA reads TGTGCCAGCATAGGAGCTAACTATGGCTACACCTTC. Translated, it gives CASIGANYGYTF.

About this clone: The same CDR3 can be traced to other DNA sequences in this sample. The genes are TRBV18 and TRBJ1-4; weak D call: TRBD1 (5 bases). CDR3 length: 15 residues. The germline V gene has CDR1 KGHSH and CDR2 LQKENI. The V gene lost 3 bases and the J gene lost 5 bases, with 13 bases spanning the gap. The CDR3 sequence: CASSPPGQANEKLFF. In nucleotides, the CDR3 is TGTGCCAGCTCACCCCCTGGACAAGCAAATGAAAAACTGTTTTTT.

This clone appeared a single time. The chain uses TRBV5-1 and TRBJ1-1, with TRBD1 matching over 7 bases. V lost 3 bases and J lost 5; bases outside the gene matches: 4. The CDR3 spans 13 residues. CDR1 is SGHRS and CDR2 is YFSETQ in the germline V gene. The CDR3 nucleotides are TGCGCCAGCAGCTCCTCACAGGGGACTGAAGCTTTCTTT. This gives the protein CASSSSQGTEAFF.

CDR3 sequence: CASSWGTGSSYNEQFF. The CDR3 DNA is TGTGCCAGCAGCTGGGGGACAGGGAGCTCCTACAATGAGCAGTTCTTC. The chain uses TRBV5-4 and TRBJ2-1, with TRBD1 matching over 9 bases. The CDR3 totals 16 residues. The V gene's germline CDR1 is SGHNT and CDR2 YYREEE (reference sequence). The V gene end was trimmed by 3 bases and the J gene end by 0 bases; junction bases not matched to a gene: 4. The entire variable domain, with the rest obtained from reference TRBV5-4 and TRBJ2-1, is as follows: ETGVTQSPTHLIKTRGQQVTLRCSSQSGHNTVSWYQQALGQGPQFIFQYYREEENGRGNFPPRFSGLQFPNYSSELNVNALELDDSALYLCASSWGTGSSYNEQFFGPGTRLTVL.

The rearrangement joins TRBV10-1 to TRBJ1-6; 8 bases fit TRBD1. Germline V gene sequence: CDR1 WNHNN, CDR2 SYGVQD (reference sequence). This CDR3 comprises 13 residues. J lost 5 bases, V lost 6 bases, and 0 bases had no gene match. This chain's CDR3 is CASRDRDNSPLHF. The CDR3 DNA is TGCGCCAGCAGGGACAGGGATAATTCACCCCTCCACTTT.

The V call is TRBV7-9, the J call TRBJ2-1, with 7 bases aligning to TRBD1. This CDR3 contains 19 residues. Losses at the gene ends were 5 bases for V and 0 bases for J; bases not matched to a gene: 16. Per germline, CDR1 SEHNR and CDR2 FQNEAQ (reference sequence). The CDR3 DNA is TGTGCCAGCAGCACCGGACAGGAGCTCTTATTCAGCTCCTACAATGAGCAGTTCTTC. This sequence encodes CASSTGQELLFSSYNEQFF. Full variable domain (remainder filled in from reference TRBV7-9 and TRBJ2-1): DTGVSQNPRHKITKRGQNVTFRCDPISEHNRLYWYRQTLGQGPEFLTYFQNEAQLEKSRLLSDRFSAERPKGSFSTLEIQRTEQGDSAMYLCASSTGQELLFSSYNEQFFGPGTRLTVL.

The J gene is TRBJ1-5, the V gene TRBV30; D is possibly TRBD1 (5 bases). Per germline, CDR1 GTSNPN and CDR2 SVGIG (reference sequence). V shed 3 bases and J shed 0 bases, with 12 bases lying between them. CDR3 length: 15 amino acids. The CDR3, as DNA: TGTGCCTGGAGACTCCAGGGTAATAGCAATCAGCCCCAGCATTTT. Translating gives CAWRLQGNSNQPQHF. The complete variable domain, with remaining parts taken from reference TRBV30 and TRBJ1-5, reads SQTIHQWPATLVQPVGSPLSLECTVEGTSNPNLYWYRQAAGRGLQLLFYSVGIGQISSEVPQNLSASRPQDRQFILSSKKLLLSDSGFYLCAWRLQGNSNQPQHFGDGTRLSIL.

The chain carries TRBV27 and TRBJ1-1; D perhaps matches TRBD1 (6 bases). V was cut by 5 bases and J by 4 bases, with 17 bases left in between. Per germline, CDR1 MNHEY and CDR2 SMNVEV (reference sequence). The CDR3 is 15 amino acids. The CDR3 DNA sequence: TGTGCCAGCAGTCCCAAACAGGGTTCGGGCACTGAAGCTTTCTTT. It yields the protein CASSPKQGSGTEAFF.

The genes are TRBV28 and TRBJ2-7; possible D gene TRBD2, 7 bases. Trimming took off 5 bases at V and 6 bases at J, with 20 bases between the two ends. This CDR3 comprises 15 residues. Germline V gene lookup returns CDR1 MDHEN and CDR2 SYDVKM. The CDR3 here is CASSLPGALAGEQYF. The CDR3 DNA sequence: TGTGCCAGCAGTCTTCCAGGGGCCTTAGCGGGCGAGCAGTACTTC.

This chain links TRBV5-1 with TRBJ1-2, with D uncertain. Germline V gene data show CDR1 as SGHRS and CDR2 as YFSETQ. The V and J ends lost 1 base and 7 bases respectively, with 14 bases between them. CDR3 length equals 14 residues. CDR3 amino acids: CASSLSQGEGGYTF. The CDR3 coding sequence is TGCGCCAGCAGCTTGTCTCAAGGAGAGGGTGGCTACACCTTC.

About this clone itself: At the DNA level, this CDR3 is encoded by other sequences in the same sample as well. The V call is TRBV7-3, the J call TRBJ1-6; D gene uncertain. The CDR3 runs 16 residues. Germline V lookup: CDR1 SGHTA, CDR2 FQGTGA. Trimming pared 2 bases from V and 0 bases from J, leaving 8 bases between. CDR3 DNA sequence: TGTGCCAGCAGCTTATCCGCGAGCTCCTATAATTCACCCCTCCACTTT. This sequence encodes CASSLSASSYNSPLHF.

The chain employs TRBV5-1 and TRBJ2-7; tentatively, D is TRBD1 (6 bases). Trimming removed 3 bases at V and 3 bases at J, with 16 bases between. CDR1 SGHRS and CDR2 YFSETQ come from the germline V gene. The CDR3 covers 15 residues. CDR3 amino acids: CASSWGGGRNYEQYF. In DNA, the CDR3 is TGCGCCAGCAGCTGGGGTGGGGGCAGGAACTACGAGCAGTACTTC. The entire variable domain, with the rest obtained from reference TRBV5-1 and TRBJ2-7, is as follows: KAGVTQTPRYLIKTRGQQVTLSCSPISGHRSVSWYQQTPGQGLQFLFEYFSETQRNKGNFPGRFSGRQFSNSRSEMNVSTLELGDSALYLCASSWGGGRNYEQYFGPGTRLTVT.

A single count supports this clone. The J gene is TRBJ2-3, the V gene TRBV12-3 or TRBV12-4; no clear D gene. The length of the CDR3 is 11 residues. V gave up 4 bases and J gave up 9 bases, with 8 bases separating them. CDR3 loop: CASSSRGTQYF. The CDR3 nucleotides read TGTGCCAGCAGTTCTAGAGGAACGCAGTATTTT.

CDR3 sequence reads: CASSSGIEAFF. The CDR3 DNA is TGTGCCAGCAGCTCCGGGATTGAAGCTTTCTTT. The gene calls are TRBV7-6 and TRBJ1-1, with unresolved D. V gave up 4 bases and J gave up 7 bases, with 7 bases separating them. CDR1 and CDR2 from the germline V gene are SGHVS and FNYEAQ. The CDR3 is 11 amino acids.

This clone was observed a handful of times. V and J are TRBV5-1 and TRBJ2-3; TRBD2 matches 13 bases. CDR1 SGHRS and CDR2 YFSETQ come from the germline V gene. J gave up 6 bases and V 0 bases, and 4 bases lay outside the gene matches. This CDR3 is 16 amino acids long. CDR3: CASSLALAGGLDTQYF. In DNA, the CDR3 is TGCGCCAGCAGCTTGGCACTAGCGGGGGGGCTGGATACGCAGTATTTT.

This sequence joins TRBV5-6 and TRBJ2-7; tentatively, D is TRBD1 (6 bases). Germline CDR1 SGHDT, CDR2 YYEEEE. V lost 0 bases and J lost 6, with 16 bases in between. This CDR3 has 15 amino acids. The CDR3 loop is CASSLGQGWVREQYF. The CDR3 coding sequence is TGTGCCAGCAGCTTGGGCCAGGGGTGGGTTCGCGAGCAGTACTTC.

The rearrangement links TRBV11-2 to TRBJ2-1, with TRBD1 matching 12 bases. The CDR3 runs to 12 residues. Looked up from germline, CDR1 is SGHAT and CDR2 is FQNNGV. Trimming cost V 5 bases and J 11 bases; bases outside gene matches: 1. The CDR3: CASSRDRGQQFF. The CDR3 DNA is TGTGCCAGCAGCCGGGACAGGGGGCAGCAGTTCTTC.

This chain connects TRBV5-3 to TRBJ2-7; D is unresolved. TRBV5-3 is noted as an ORF with a role that remains uncertain. V was pared by 7 bases and J by 7 bases, with 15 bases between. The CDR3 length is 12 residues. CDR3 in amino acids: CARGKPPREQYF. Written as DNA, the CDR3 is TGTGCCAGAGGTAAACCTCCGCGAGAGCAGTACTTC.

This clone has just one count. This rearrangement joins TRBV5-8 to TRBJ1-1, with D hard to call. Between the trimmed V and J ends, which lost 2 bases and 10 bases, there was a span of 18 bases. Germline V gene lookup returns CDR1 SGHTS and CDR2 YDEGEE. The CDR3 has 14 amino acids. The CDR3 region has the DNA TGTGCCAGCAGCTTACACACCCCTCAGGCAGGAGCTTTCTTT. Residues: CASSLHTPQAGAFF.

This clone was seen more than once but under ten times. The rearrangement links TRBV7-9 to TRBJ1-1; 11 nucleotides match TRBD1. The CDR3 covers 16 residues. In germline, CDR1 is SEHNR, CDR2 FQNEAQ (reference sequence). The J segment lost 0 bases and the V segment lost 5 bases, leaving 5 bases of the junction unmatched. DNA of the CDR3: TGTGCCAGCAGCCCCGGACAGGGGGCGATGAACACTGAAGCTTTCTTT. The encoded protein is CASSPGQGAMNTEAFF.

The chain combines TRBV6-4 with TRBJ1-2; 7 bases match TRBD1. The CDR3 consists of 14 residues. The ends lost 7 bases at V and 4 bases at J; junction bases unmatched: 9. Germline V gives CDR1 MRHNA, CDR2 SNTAGT. The CDR3 nucleotides read TGTGCCAGCAAATCCGACAGGGCGGGCTATGGCTACACCTTC. It codes for CASKSDRAGYGYTF.

The gene calls are TRBV21-1 and TRBJ1-3; the D segment call TRBD1 is taken from the table without a DNA check. TRBV21-1 is a pseudogene. The length of the CDR3 is 15 residues. The CDR3 coding sequence is TGTGCCAGCAGCAAAGCGCAGGCCCCGGAAAACACCATATATTTT. Translated, it gives CASSKAQAPENTIYF.

This sequence joins TRBV2 and TRBJ1-1; TRBD1 matches at 7 bases. CDR1 is SNHLY and CDR2 is FYNNEI in the germline V gene. V shed 3 bases and J 2 bases; nucleotides not matched to a gene: 6. The CDR3 spans 15 residues. DNA of the CDR3: TGTGCCAGCAGTGACCCGACAGGGTTCAACACTGAAGCTTTCTTT. Translating gives CASSDPTGFNTEAFF. The full variable domain, in which reference TRBV2 and TRBJ1-1 provide the parts outside the CDR3, is EPEVTQTPSHQVTQMGQEVILRCVPISNHLYFYWYRQILGQKVEFLVSFYNNEISEKSEIFDDQFSVERPDGSNFTLKIRSTKLEDSAMYFCASSDPTGFNTEAFFGQGTRLTVV.

V and J are TRBV6-5 and TRBJ2-7; maybe TRBD1 (6 bases). CDR1 and CDR2 from the germline V gene are MNHEY and SVGAGI. V was shortened by 5 bases and J by 2 bases, with 16 bases between the two germline ends. There are 15 residues in the CDR3. Here the CDR3 DNA reads TGTGCCAGCAGTCCCAACAGGGCCTCCCCCTACGAGCAGTACTTC. As protein: CASSPNRASPYEQYF.

This chain connects TRBV6-4 to TRBJ2-7; 13 bases map to TRBD2. The J segment lost 6 bases and the V segment lost 6 bases, leaving 14 bases of the junction unmatched. From germline, CDR1 is MRHNA and CDR2 SNTAGT. CDR3 size: 17 residues. CDR3 in DNA: TGTGCCAGCAGGGGGGGGACTAGCGGGATTAGCTCGGGCGAGCAGTACTTC. Translation gives CASRGGTSGISSGEQYF.